This T cell receptor beta chain stems from a study of CD8 T cells in Susac syndrome. This clonotype has only a few counts. Antigen unknown. Study-wide results and caveats: The relatively small number of individuals in the TCR sequencing and HLA analysis was acknowledged by the study.

Negative isolation was applied to CD8+ and CD4+ T cells, and FACS enrichment was applied to TEMRA cells. Trimming shortened V by 0 bases and J by 4 bases, and 13 bases separated the two germline ends. CDR3 length: 15 amino acids. The germline V gene has CDR1 LNHNV and CDR2 YYDKDF (reference sequence). When the RNA was reverse transcribed, random hexamers were used with an input of roughly 0.5 to 1 ug. TCRdb re-analysed the immunoSEQ multiplex PCR reads in MiXCR, keeping a single row per CDR3 protein. The table has about 89,000 distinct CDR3 sequences, about 93% seen once. The receptor comes from a human donor in good health. The source material was CD8+ T cells from PBMCs. V gene TRBV15 combines with J gene TRBJ2-7; D possibly matches TRBD1 or TRBD2 (5 bases each). CDR3 sequence: CATSRERGVLYEQYF. The DNA for the CDR3 is TGTGCCACCAGCAGAGAAAGAGGGGTACTTTACGAGCAGTACTTC.